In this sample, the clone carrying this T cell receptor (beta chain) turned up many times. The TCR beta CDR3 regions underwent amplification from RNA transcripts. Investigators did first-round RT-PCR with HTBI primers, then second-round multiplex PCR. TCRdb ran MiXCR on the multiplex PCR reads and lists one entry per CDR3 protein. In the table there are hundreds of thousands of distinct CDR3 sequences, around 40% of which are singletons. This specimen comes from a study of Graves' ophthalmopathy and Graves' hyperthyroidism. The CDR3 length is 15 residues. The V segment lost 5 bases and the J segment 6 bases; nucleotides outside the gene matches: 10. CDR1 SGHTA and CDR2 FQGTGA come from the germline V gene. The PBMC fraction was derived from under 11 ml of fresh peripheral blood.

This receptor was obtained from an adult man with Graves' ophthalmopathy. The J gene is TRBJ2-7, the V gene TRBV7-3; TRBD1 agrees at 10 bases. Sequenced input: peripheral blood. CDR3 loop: CASSLDRGRGPEQYF. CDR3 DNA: TGTGCCAGCAGCCTCGACAGGGGGCGCGGACCCGAGCAGTACTTC. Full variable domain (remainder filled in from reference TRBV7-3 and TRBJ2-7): GAGVSQTPSNKVTEKGKYVELRCDPISGHTALYWYRQSLGQGPEFLIYFQGTGAADDSGLPNDRFFAVRPEGSVSTLKIQRTERGDSAVYLCASSLDRGRGPEQYFGPGTRLTVT.